The 27 T cell receptor beta chains below all came from one sample that was sequenced in a study of cytomegalovirus exposure and HLA in healthy donors (dated by TCRdb to about 2017). Library preparation used the immunoSEQ multiplex PCR assay. The multiplex PCR relied on a mix of 60 forward primers for TCR Vbeta segments and 13 reverse primers for TCR Jbeta segments. TCRdb limited this immuneACCESS table to in-frame rearrangements with V and J called. A share of clones is missing; checked studies link under half to unresolved V genes, and the rest is unexplained. The sample profile shows approximately 250,000 clones; roughly 78% of them were found once. The ten largest clones represent about 0.5% of the sample. Sequencing was performed on PBMCs. Source of these receptors: a boy aged 10-17 years in good health and CMV-seronegative.

This clone has a single count. In DNA, the CDR3 is TGTGCCAGCAGAACCCTAGCTATTTACGCTGAAAAACTGTTTTTT. It yields the protein CASRTLAIYAEKLFF. V is TRBV6-5 and J is TRBJ1-4; D unresolved. CDR1 MNHEY and CDR2 SVGAGI come from the germline V gene. CDR3 length: 15 residues. The ends were cut back, 6 bases at V and 7 bases at J, with 18 bases in the middle.

CDR3: CASSRGRRGSREAFF. CDR3 DNA sequence: TGTGCCAGCAGCCGGGGACGCCGGGGGTCCCGTGAAGCTTTCTTT. This sequence joins TRBV2 and TRBJ1-1, with D tentatively TRBD1 (5 bases). The CDR3 sequence is 15 residues long. Germline CDR1 is SNHLY and CDR2 is FYNNEI. V shed 6 bases and J shed 7 bases, with 21 bases lying between them.

This clone has just one count. The chain links TRBV5-1 to TRBJ1-2, with TRBD1 matching over 7 bases. J was trimmed by 2 bases and V by 4 bases; bases with no gene match: 8. CDR1 is SGHRS and CDR2 is YFSETQ in the germline V gene. This CDR3 is 15 amino acids long. CDR3 sequence (DNA): TGCGCCAGCAGCCCATTGGAGGGGGCGAACTATGGCTACACCTTC. As protein: CASSPLEGANYGYTF.

This clone was picked up one time. This chain uses TRBV9 with TRBJ1-3; D is possibly TRBD1 (5 bases). Germline V lookup: CDR1 SGDLS, CDR2 YYNGEE. The CDR3 covers 16 residues. The germline V and J ends were trimmed by 4 bases and 3 bases, with 17 bases remaining between them. The CDR3 DNA reads TGTGCCAGCAGCCCCGGGGGATCTATAGGTGGAAACACCATATATTTT. As protein: CASSPGGSIGGNTIYF.

The chain employs TRBV18 and TRBJ1-2; unclear D gene. V lost 3 bases, J lost 0 bases, and 11 bases lay in between. Germline-derived CDR1 and CDR2 are KGHSH and LQKENI. The CDR3 runs to 15 residues. As DNA, the CDR3 is TGTGCCAGCTCACCCCTTGAAGCAACTAACTATGGCTACACCTTC. As protein: CASSPLEATNYGYTF.

The rearrangement joins TRBV7-9 to TRBJ1-1; D is uncertain. CDR3 size: 15 residues. V was pared by 1 base and J by 1 base, with 10 bases between. The germline gives CDR1 SEHNR, CDR2 FQNEAQ (reference sequence). CDR3 loop: CASSLGFEGNTEAFF. In nucleotides, the CDR3 is TGTGCCAGCAGCTTAGGGTTCGAGGGGAACACTGAAGCTTTCTTT.

The chain couples TRBV15 to TRBJ2-1; 9 bases are shared with TRBD2. Per the germline V gene, CDR1 is LNHNV and CDR2 is YYDKDF (reference sequence). The V and J ends lost 4 bases and 4 bases, in that order; junction bases with no gene match: 5. The CDR3 totals 15 residues. The chain's CDR3 is CATSKLAGGYNEQFF. In DNA, the CDR3 is TGTGCCACCAGCAAACTAGCGGGTGGATACAATGAGCAGTTCTTC.

V gene TRBV14 combines with J gene TRBJ2-7; D gene ambiguous. The CDR3 has 14 amino acids. Trimming shortened V by 6 bases and J by 2 bases, and 14 bases separated the two germline ends. Germline V gene data show CDR1 as SGHDN and CDR2 as FVKESK. This CDR3 is CASRPSGGTYEQYF. The CDR3 DNA is TGTGCCAGCAGGCCCTCCGGCGGAACCTACGAGCAGTACTTC.

The chain links TRBV6-4 to TRBJ1-5; D may be TRBD1 (5 bases). Trimming stripped 6 bases from V and 2 bases from J, with 17 bases between. Germline CDR1 is MRHNA and CDR2 is SNTAGT. The CDR3 consists of 16 residues. CDR3 amino acids: CASRTRDFRGNQPQHF. CDR3 bases: TGTGCCAGCAGAACCCGGGACTTTAGGGGCAATCAGCCCCAGCATTTT.

V gene TRBV7-6 combines with J gene TRBJ2-5; TRBD2 matches at 8 bases. The ends lost 3 bases at V and 7 bases at J; junction bases unmatched: 19. The CDR3 has 18 residues. From germline, CDR1 is SGHVS and CDR2 FNYEAQ. The CDR3 is CASSFTFGGGCLLVTQYF. Here the CDR3 DNA reads TGTGCCAGCAGCTTCACCTTCGGGGGGGGCTGTCTTCTGGTGACCCAGTACTTC.

This clone was picked up a small number of times. The J gene is TRBJ1-1, the V gene TRBV5-1; 12 bases agree with TRBD1. Per germline, CDR1 SGHRS and CDR2 YFSETQ. This CDR3 spans 18 amino acids. V gave up 3 bases and J gave up 1 base; unmatched junction bases: 10. The CDR3 nucleotides are TGCGCCAGCAGCTCCGAACGGGACAGGGGGCAGAGGAACACTGAAGCTTTCTTT. The encoded protein is CASSSERDRGQRNTEAFF.

The CDR3 region has the DNA TGTGCCAGCAGCTCGCATACAGGGGGTAACTATGGCTACACCTTC. It is translated as CASSSHTGGNYGYTF. The chain links TRBV7-8 to TRBJ1-2; TRBD1 agrees at 8 bases. The J segment lost 1 base and the V segment lost 4 bases, leaving 5 bases of the junction unmatched. Germline CDR1 and CDR2: SGHVS and FQNEAQ. CDR3 length equals 15 residues.

V is TRBV30 and J is TRBJ1-1; D might be TRBD1 (5 bases). This CDR3 has 15 amino acids. Germline values: CDR1 GTSNPN, CDR2 SVGIG (reference sequence). The V end lost 4 bases, the J end lost 3 bases, and 18 bases lay between the germline ends. In nucleotides, the CDR3 is TGTGCCTGGACCCCTCGGCGGGGGAAGTACACTGAAGCTTTCTTT. This gives the protein CAWTPRRGKYTEAFF.

This chain uses TRBV5-4 with TRBJ2-1, with 13 bases identical to TRBD2. Germline V gene sequence: CDR1 SGHNT, CDR2 YYREEE (reference sequence). The CDR3 is 16 residues long. V lost 4 bases, J lost 4 bases, and 5 bases stayed unmatched. The CDR3 DNA is TGTGCCAGCAGCCCAGGACTAGCGGGAGCATACAATGAGCAGTTCTTC. Amino acids: CASSPGLAGAYNEQFF.

The chain uses TRBV7-6 and TRBJ2-7; no definite D call. The CDR3 loop spans 15 amino acids. V gave up 1 base and J gave up 1 base, with 11 bases separating them. Germline CDR1 is SGHVS and CDR2 is FNYEAQ. CDR3 nucleotide sequence: TGTGCCAGCAGCTTAGACCGCGGCAGTTCCTACGAGCAGTACTTC. Protein product: CASSLDRGSSYEQYF.

The chain joins TRBV7-6 to TRBJ1-1; D might be TRBD1 (6 bases). Trimming left V 5 bases short and J 3 bases short, with 19 bases between. CDR3 length: 16 residues. Germline V gene data show CDR1 as SGHVS and CDR2 as FNYEAQ. CDR3 DNA sequence: TGTGCCAGCAGCCCCACGGACAGACTTGTGGACACTGAAGCTTTCTTT. The encoded protein is CASSPTDRLVDTEAFF.

This chain connects TRBV19 to TRBJ2-1; 16 bases map to TRBD2. V gave up 1 base and J gave up 15 bases; unmatched junction bases: 9. The CDR3 contains 16 residues. Germline CDR1 reads LNHDA; CDR2 reads SQIVND (reference sequence). In nucleotides, the CDR3 is TGTGCCAGTAGTATAGCAAGAGGGGGACTAGCGGGGGGGCTGTTCTTC. It is translated as CASSIARGGLAGGLFF.

V and J are TRBV5-1 and TRBJ2-7; weak D call: TRBD2 (6 bases). The V and J ends lost 4 bases and 3 bases respectively, with 17 bases between them. Germline V gives CDR1 SGHRS, CDR2 YFSETQ. The CDR3 is 15 amino acids. The CDR3 DNA reads as TGCGCCAGCAGCCGCGGGGAGAGCCAAGGCTACGAGCAGTACTTC. This translates into CASSRGESQGYEQYF.

The V and J genes are TRBV5-8 and TRBJ1-2; D gene unclear. CDR3 length: 11 residues. V was trimmed by 0 bases and J by 10 bases, leaving 7 bases between them. Germline V gene data show CDR1 as SGHTS and CDR2 as YDEGEE. The CDR3 DNA sequence: TGTGCCAGCAGCTTGGGGCCTTACTACACCTTC. Translating it yields CASSLGPYYTF.

The chain uses TRBV9 and TRBJ2-5; 7 bases line up with TRBD1. The CDR3 consists of 15 residues. The junction had 7 bases not matched to a gene; V was cut back by 4 bases and J by 1 base. Germline V gene lookup returns CDR1 SGDLS and CDR2 YYNGEE. In DNA form, the CDR3 reads TGTGCCAGCAGCCGGACAGGCGGAACCCAAGAGACCCAGTACTTC. It yields the protein CASSRTGGTQETQYF.

The gene calls are TRBV13 and TRBJ2-1; D possibly corresponds to TRBD2 (6 bases). V lost 4 bases, J lost 6 bases, and 16 bases lay in between. Germline loops: CDR1 PRHDT, CDR2 FYEKMQ (reference sequence). The length of the CDR3 is 15 residues. CDR3 in amino acids: CASSYPMGSGNEQFF. In nucleotides, the CDR3 is TGTGCCAGCAGCTACCCCATGGGTAGCGGCAATGAGCAGTTCTTC.

The table lists this clone with a count of one. The rearrangement joins TRBV19 to TRBJ1-1; the match to TRBD1 covers 9 bases. Germline-derived CDR1 and CDR2 are LNHDA and SQIVND (reference sequence). This CDR3 is built from 14 residues. After removal of 6 bases from V and 5 bases from J, the junction contained 7 bases not matched to a gene. For the CDR3, the DNA is TGTGCCAGTAGCTTAGACAGGGGGAGAACTGAAGCTTTCTTT. Amino acids: CASSLDRGRTEAFF.

This chain links TRBV13 with TRBJ1-2; a possible D gene is TRBD1 (5 bases). Trimming took 3 bases from V and 6 from J, leaving 14 bases between them. CDR3 size: 14 residues. Germline CDR1 and CDR2: PRHDT and FYEKMQ (reference sequence). Here the CDR3 DNA reads TGTGCCAGCAGCTTCTCGACAGCCCGCCATGGCTACACCTTC. This gives the protein CASSFSTARHGYTF.

This clone was picked up one time. The chain couples TRBV6-1 to TRBJ1-2; 8 nucleotides agree with TRBD1. The trim removed 2 bases at V and 8 bases at J, leaving 7 bases unmatched. The germline gives CDR1 MNHNS, CDR2 SASEGT. The CDR3 is 14 residues long. CDR3 nucleotide sequence: TGTGCCAGCAGTGAACCGCAGGGGGCACAGGGCTACACCTTC. Amino acids: CASSEPQGAQGYTF.

The chain links TRBV11-3 to TRBJ1-1; 9 nucleotides align to TRBD1. CDR1 and CDR2 from the germline V gene are SGHNT and YENEEA. The trim removed 7 bases at V and 4 bases at J, leaving 7 bases unmatched. The CDR3 extends over 14 amino acids. The CDR3, as DNA: TGTGCCAGCATACAGGGGGCTTTGGGCACTGAAGCTTTCTTT. This gives the protein CASIQGALGTEAFF. The whole variable domain, filled in from reference TRBV11-3 and TRBJ1-1, reads EAGVVQSPRYKIIEKKQPVAFWCNPISGHNTLYWYLQNLGQGPELLIRYENEEAVDDSQLPKDRFSAERLKGVDSTLKIQPAELGDSAVYLCASIQGALGTEAFFGQGTRLTVV.

V and J are TRBV6-4 and TRBJ2-1, with 8 positions matching TRBD2. Germline values: CDR1 MRHNA, CDR2 SNTAGT. This CDR3 contains 14 residues. The V segment lost 4 bases and the J segment 1 base; nucleotides outside the gene matches: 0. The CDR3 loop is CASSAGGSYNEQFF. CDR3 in DNA: TGTGCCAGCAGTGCGGGGGGGTCCTACAATGAGCAGTTCTTC.

The genes are TRBV30 and TRBJ2-2; 10 nucleotides line up with TRBD2. After removal of 4 bases from V and 0 bases from J, the junction contained 5 bases not matched to a gene. From germline, CDR1 is GTSNPN and CDR2 SVGIG (reference sequence). The CDR3 runs 16 residues. CDR3 DNA sequence: TGTGCCTGGAAGCGGGGGGGACAATCGAACACCGGGGAGCTGTTTTTT. This encodes CAWKRGGQSNTGELFF.